What follows are 11 T cell receptor beta chains derived from one specimen sequenced in a study of cytomegalovirus exposure and HLA in healthy donors. The assay was immunoSEQ multiplex PCR, and TCRdb's table has in-frame clones only and misses some. The table records under 200,000 clones, about 96% of them present only once. Sequenced: PBMCs. The origin of the receptors is a woman between 18 and 29 years old in good health and CMV-seronegative.

On this clone: Mismatch with germline at one junction end may stem from a read error. The gene calls are TRBV9 and TRBJ2-2; possibly TRBD2 for D (7 bases). In germline, CDR1 is SGDLS, CDR2 YYNGEE. CDR3 size: 15 residues. The CDR3 spells CTSSGDISNTGELFF. CDR3 coding DNA: TGTACCAGCAGCGGGGACATAAGTAACACCGGGGAGCTGTTTTTT.

The chain links TRBV5-1 to TRBJ2-7; D might be TRBD2 (6 bases). This CDR3 contains 14 residues. V lost 0 bases to trimming and J lost 0 bases, with 7 bases between them. From germline, CDR1 is SGHRS and CDR2 YFSETQ. CDR3 in amino acids: CASSLDGSSYEQYF. DNA of the CDR3: TGCGCCAGCAGCTTGGACGGGAGCTCCTACGAGCAGTACTTC.

The chain combines TRBV9 with TRBJ1-3; D unresolved. Per germline, CDR1 SGDLS and CDR2 YYNGEE. V lost 4 bases and J lost 0, with 17 bases in between. This CDR3 is 17 amino acids long. The CDR3 DNA follows: TGTGCCAGCAGCCCCCGAGCGAGCACCGACTCTGGAAACACCATATATTTT. It specifies CASSPRASTDSGNTIYF.

V usage is TRBV4-1 and J usage is TRBJ2-3; 9 bases match TRBD1. The length of the CDR3 is 13 residues. In germline, CDR1 is MGHRA, CDR2 YSYEKL. The V segment lost 7 bases and the J segment 3 bases; nucleotides outside the gene matches: 2. The CDR3 is CASKQGATDTQYF. CDR3 DNA sequence: TGCGCCAGCAAACAGGGGGCTACAGATACGCAGTATTTT.

The chain uses TRBV19 and TRBJ2-3; 8 positions agree with TRBD1. The V and J ends lost 6 bases and 6 bases, in that order; junction bases with no gene match: 11. CDR1 and CDR2 from the germline V gene are LNHDA and SQIVND (reference sequence). The CDR3 extends over 15 amino acids. CDR3 amino acids: CASSPDRGLGDTQYF. The CDR3 coding sequence is TGTGCCAGTAGCCCAGACAGGGGCCTCGGGGATACGCAGTATTTT.

The chain combines TRBV7-8 with TRBJ2-7; 9 bases are a match to TRBD1. The CDR3 is 15 residues long. Unmatched junction bases numbered 5, after V lost 5 bases and J lost 0 bases. Per germline, CDR1 SGHVS and CDR2 FQNEAQ. CDR3 DNA: TGTGCCAGCAGCGCACAGGGGGCGGACTCCTACGAGCAGTACTTC. Translated, it gives CASSAQGADSYEQYF.

The chain is built from TRBV15 and TRBJ2-3, with unresolved D. V was cut by 0 bases and J by 2 bases, with 9 bases left in between. This CDR3 comprises 15 residues. Germline V gene sequence: CDR1 LNHNV, CDR2 YYDKDF (reference sequence). Here the CDR3 reads CATSRDQVTTDTQYF. DNA of the CDR3: TGTGCCACCAGCAGAGATCAGGTAACCACAGATACGCAGTATTTT.

The table lists this clone with a count of one. The J gene is TRBJ1-2, the V gene TRBV5-1; possible D gene TRBD1, 6 bases. Germline CDR1 is SGHRS and CDR2 is YFSETQ. CDR3 length: 15 residues. V was shortened by 2 bases and J by 1 base, with 12 bases between the two germline ends. CDR3 sequence (DNA): TGCGCCAGCAGCTTCGCTGACAGGTTTAACTATGGCTACACCTTC. This codes for CASSFADRFNYGYTF.

There are a few counts of this clone. This chain uses TRBV5-1 with TRBJ1-2, with 8 bases matching TRBD1. This CDR3 has 13 residues. V was clipped by 4 bases and J by 8 bases; unmatched bases: 7. Germline V gene lookup returns CDR1 SGHRS and CDR2 YFSETQ. The CDR3: CASSQDRVRGYTF. In DNA, the CDR3 is TGCGCCAGCAGCCAGGACAGGGTGCGAGGCTACACCTTC. Full variable domain (outside the CDR3, taken from reference TRBV5-1 and TRBJ1-2): KAGVTQTPRYLIKTRGQQVTLSCSPISGHRSVSWYQQTPGQGLQFLFEYFSETQRNKGNFPGRFSGRQFSNSRSEMNVSTLELGDSALYLCASSQDRVRGYTFGSGTRLTVV.

The rearrangement links TRBV6-1 to TRBJ1-2; TRBD1 matches at 7 bases. This CDR3 is built from 14 residues. Trimming took 0 bases from V and 8 from J; bases not matched to a gene: 6. Germline CDR1 is MNHNS and CDR2 is SASEGT. The CDR3, as DNA: TGTGCCAGCAGTGAAGCCGGCAGGGGGACCGGCTACACCTTC. The encoded protein is CASSEAGRGTGYTF.

DNA for the CDR3: TGTGCCAGCTCGCTAACTGGCTCCTACGAGCAGTACTTC. Its translation is CASSLTGSYEQYF. The rearrangement links TRBV18 to TRBJ2-7; D ambiguous. V lost 6 bases and J 0 bases, leaving 9 bases between the germline ends. The germline V gene has CDR1 KGHSH and CDR2 LQKENI. The CDR3 runs 13 residues.